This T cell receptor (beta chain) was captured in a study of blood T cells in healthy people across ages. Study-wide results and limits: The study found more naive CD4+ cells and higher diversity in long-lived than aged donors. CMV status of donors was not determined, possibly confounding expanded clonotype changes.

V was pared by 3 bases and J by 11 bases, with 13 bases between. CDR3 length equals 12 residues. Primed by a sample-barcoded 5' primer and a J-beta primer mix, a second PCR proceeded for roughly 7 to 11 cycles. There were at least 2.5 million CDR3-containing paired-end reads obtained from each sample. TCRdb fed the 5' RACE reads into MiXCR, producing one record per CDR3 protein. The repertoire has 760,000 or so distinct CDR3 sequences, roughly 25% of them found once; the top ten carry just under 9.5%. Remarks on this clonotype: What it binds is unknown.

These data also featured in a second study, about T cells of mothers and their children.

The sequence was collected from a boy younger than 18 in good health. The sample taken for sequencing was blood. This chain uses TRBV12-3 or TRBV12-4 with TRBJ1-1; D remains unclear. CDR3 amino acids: CASSFSSRTAFF. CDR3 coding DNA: TGTGCCAGCAGTTTCTCGTCCCGAACGGCTTTCTTT.